These T cell receptor beta chains were read from a single sample in a study of identical twins. TCRdb reprocessed the 5' RACE reads via MiXCR and lists one record per CDR3 protein. The sample contains 1.5 million to 2 million distinct CDR3 sequences, less than 35% of which appear only once. The source material was cord blood. These receptors came from a newborn girl in good health. Both conserved end residues are part of each CDR3. The D gene is left open where the match is weak. Clone size appears in some rows only: once, few, many, or a class for an expanded clone.

13,TRBV28,TRBJ1-1,few,-,TGTGCCAGCAGGATAGGAGGGCACACTGAAGCTTTCTTT,CASRIGGHTEAFF
16,TRBV2,TRBJ1-5,-,-,TGTGCCAGCAGTGAAGACTATCCGGGGGTATTTCAGCCCCAGCATTTT,CASSEDYPGVFQPQHF
13,TRBV6-1,TRBJ2-7,few,TRBD1,TGTGCCAGCACTAAAACAGGGGAGCACGAGCAGTACTTC,CASTKTGEHEQYF
14,TRBV27,TRBJ2-7,few,-,TGTGCCAGCAGTTTAACGGCTAGGGGACACGAGCAGTACTTC,CASSLTARGHEQYF
13,TRBV2,TRBJ2-7,-,-,TGTGCCAGCAGTGAAAGGCGGCACAATGAGCAGTACTTC,CASSERRHNEQYF
15,TRBV3-1,TRBJ2-7,-,TRBD2,TGTGCCAGCAGCGAAGGGACTAGCGGGAGTGACGAGCAGTACTTC,CASSEGTSGSDEQYF
15,TRBV12-3/TRBV12-4,TRBJ1-1,few,-,TGTGCCAGCGGACTATCTGGGGGCACAGGGACTGAAGCTTTCTTT,CASGLSGGTGTEAFF
13,TRBV20-1,TRBJ2-1,few,-,TGCAGTGCTAGAGATCTCCTCGTCAATGAGCAGTTCTTC,CSARDLLVNEQFF
15,TRBV10-3,TRBJ2-3,-,-,TGTGCCATCAGTGATAAGGTTATTAGCACAGATACGCAGTATTTT,CAISDKVISTDTQYF
16,TRBV7-2,TRBJ2-1,-,-,TGTGCCAGCAGCTTAGCCCGGAAAAGCTCCTACAATGAGCAGTTCTTC,CASSLARKSSYNEQFF
16,TRBV5-1,TRBJ2-3,many,-,TGCGCCAGCAGCTTGGCCGCGTCTAGCGAGGCAGATACGCAGTATTTT,CASSLAASSEADTQYF
15,TRBV9,TRBJ1-2,few,-,TGTGCCAGCAGCGTAGAGGGACTCGGATCCTATGGCTACACCTTC,CASSVEGLGSYGYTF
13,TRBV12-3/TRBV12-4,TRBJ2-1,-,-,TGTGCCAGCAGCCCAACAGCCGGGAATGAGCAGTTCTTC,CASSPTAGNEQFF
15,TRBV20-1,TRBJ2-2,-,-,TGCAGTGCTAGAGGCCCTTGGCAGGTTACCGGGGAGCTGTTTTTT,CSARGPWQVTGELFF
15,TRBV12-3/TRBV12-4,TRBJ2-5,-,TRBD2,TGTGCCAGCAGTGCATCGGGACTAGCGGGAGTTGTGCAGTACTTC,CASSASGLAGVVQYF
13,TRBV9,TRBJ1-2,many,-,TGTGCCAGCAGCACTCGGGCCCTCTATGGCTACACCTTC,CASSTRALYGYTF
13,TRBV7-2,TRBJ1-1,-,-,TGTGCCAGCAGCTTAGCGAAGACAACTGAAGCTTTCTTT,CASSLAKTTEAFF
14,TRBV6-6,TRBJ2-1,few,-,TGTGCCAGCAGTTACGCGACACGTAGAGATGAGCAGTTCTTC,CASSYATRRDEQFF
16,TRBV20-1,TRBJ2-5,-,TRBD1,TGCAGTGCTAGGCAAGAAAAAGGACAGGATCAAGAGACCCAGTACTTC,CSARQEKGQDQETQYF
15,TRBV10-3,TRBJ2-4,-,-,TGTGCCATCAATGAGGACGGTAGAGCCAAAAACATTCAGTACTTC,CAINEDGRAKNIQYF
14,TRBV28,TRBJ2-1,few,-,TGTGCCAGCAGTCCCAGGGGCACCTACAATGAGCAGTTCTTC,CASSPRGTYNEQFF
17,TRBV20-1,TRBJ2-7,-,TRBD2,TGCAGTGCTAGAGAGGGCGGGGGGGTCAGCTCCTACAATGAGCAGTACTTC,CSAREGGGVSSYNEQYF
13,TRBV25-1,TRBJ2-1,few,-,TGTGCCAGCAGGGCGCCGTCCAGGAATGAGCAGTTCTTC,CASRAPSRNEQFF
15,TRBV6-6,TRBJ1-5,few,-,TGTGCCAGCAGTTACGTGGGCGTCGGCAATCAGCCCCAGCATTTT,CASSYVGVGNQPQHF
16,TRBV3-1,TRBJ2-7,few,-,TGTGCCAGCAGCCAAGATCTGTCAGCTAGCTCCTACGAGCAGTACTTC,CASSQDLSASSYEQYF
13,TRBV7-9,TRBJ1-2,many,-,TGTGCCAGCAGCTGGGACACTAACTATGGCTACACCTTC,CASSWDTNYGYTF
15,TRBV25-1,TRBJ2-3,-,TRBD2,TGTGCCAGCAGTGCGGGGACTAGCGGGAGAGGTACGCAGTATTTT,CASSAGTSGRGTQYF
16,TRBV20-1,TRBJ2-5,-,TRBD1,TGCAGTGCTAGAACGGGGACAGGGTCCCTGGGAGAGACCCAGTACTTC,CSARTGTGSLGETQYF
14,TRBV29-1,TRBJ2-3,many,TRBD2,TGCAGCACCGAGACTAGCCCGAGCACAGATACGCAGTATTTT,CSTETSPSTDTQYF
12,TRBV20-1,TRBJ2-1,few,-,TGCAGTGCTAGGACTCAAAACAATGAGCAGTTCTTC,CSARTQNNEQFF
13,TRBV6-5,TRBJ1-2,many,TRBD1,TGTGCCAGCAGGACAGGGGCTAACTATGGCTACACCTTC,CASRTGANYGYTF
16,TRBV28,TRBJ1-2,-,-,TGTGCCAGCAGTCTCGGTGGTACAGGTCGGGGCTATGGCTACACCTTC,CASSLGGTGRGYGYTF
16,TRBV2,TRBJ1-5,few,-,TGTGCCAGCAGTGAAGCTCCGGGGGCCTCAAATCAGCCCCAGCATTTT,CASSEAPGASNQPQHF
14,TRBV6-1,TRBJ1-5,-,-,TGTGCCAGCAGTGAAGTACCCAGAAATCAGCCCCAGCATTTT,CASSEVPRNQPQHF
18,TRBV6-2/TRBV6-3,TRBJ2-5,-,TRBD2,TGTGCCAGCAGTTACGCTCCTACTAGCGGGGGTTTCCAAGAGACCCAGTACTTC,CASSYAPTSGGFQETQYF
12,TRBV29-1,TRBJ2-1,many,-,TGCAGCGCCCTTAGCGTGTACAATGAGCAGTTCTTC,CSALSVYNEQFF
13,TRBV20-1,TRBJ1-2,many,-,TGCAGTGCAAAAATGGGGGCTAACTATGGCTACACCTTC,CSAKMGANYGYTF
13,TRBV6-1,TRBJ2-5,-,-,TGTGCCAGCAGCCCATTCAGGAAAGAGACCCAGTACTTC,CASSPFRKETQYF
15,TRBV10-3,TRBJ2-2,few,-,TGTGCCATCAGTGAGATGCAGGGGCGCACCGGGGAGCTGTTTTTT,CAISEMQGRTGELFF
17,TRBV19,TRBJ2-7,-,-,TGTGCCAGTAGTCCGGAAGGGACTTGCGGGATCTTCTACGAGCAGTACTTC,CASSPEGTCGIFYEQYF
15,TRBV27,TRBJ2-1,few,-,TGTGCCAGCAGTTTAGTCCTAGCAGGGATGAATGAGCAGTTCTTC,CASSLVLAGMNEQFF
15,TRBV9,TRBJ2-2,-,-,TGTGCCAGCAGCCCCTGGACAGAAACCACCGGGGAGCTGTTTTTT,CASSPWTETTGELFF
14,TRBV12-3/TRBV12-4,TRBJ2-4,many,-,TGTGCCAGCAGTTTTACTCTAGCCAAAAACATTCAGTACTTC,CASSFTLAKNIQYF
16,TRBV15,TRBJ1-4,-,-,TGTGCCACCAGCAGTCGCAGCGCTTCTGGGAAGGAAAAACTGTTTTTT,CATSSRSASGKEKLFF
13,TRBV10-3,TRBJ2-3,few,TRBD1,TGTGCCATCAGTGCCCACAGGGGGGATACGCAGTATTTT,CAISAHRGDTQYF
14,TRBV27,TRBJ2-7,-,-,TGTGCCAGCAGTTTCCGGGCCGGCTCCTACGAGCAGTACTTC,CASSFRAGSYEQYF
15,TRBV6-5,TRBJ1-3,few,TRBD1,TGTGCCAGCAGTTACTCCTGGACAGGGGCGCACACCATATATTTT,CASSYSWTGAHTIYF
12,TRBV29-1,TRBJ2-1,-,TRBD2,TGCAGCGTTGGGACTAGCGGAGATGAGCAGTTCTTC,CSVGTSGDEQFF
14,TRBV7-2,TRBJ1-1,few,-,TGTGCCAGCAGCTTAAATCCAATCGGCACTGAAGCTTTCTTT,CASSLNPIGTEAFF
14,TRBV5-1,TRBJ1-2,many,-,TGCGCCAGCAGCTTGGCCGGGGACCACTATGGCTACACCTTC,CASSLAGDHYGYTF
18,TRBV11-2,TRBJ2-1,-,TRBD2,TGTGCCAGCAGCCCGGGACTAGCGGGGCCATACTCCTACAATGAGCAGTTCTTC,CASSPGLAGPYSYNEQFF